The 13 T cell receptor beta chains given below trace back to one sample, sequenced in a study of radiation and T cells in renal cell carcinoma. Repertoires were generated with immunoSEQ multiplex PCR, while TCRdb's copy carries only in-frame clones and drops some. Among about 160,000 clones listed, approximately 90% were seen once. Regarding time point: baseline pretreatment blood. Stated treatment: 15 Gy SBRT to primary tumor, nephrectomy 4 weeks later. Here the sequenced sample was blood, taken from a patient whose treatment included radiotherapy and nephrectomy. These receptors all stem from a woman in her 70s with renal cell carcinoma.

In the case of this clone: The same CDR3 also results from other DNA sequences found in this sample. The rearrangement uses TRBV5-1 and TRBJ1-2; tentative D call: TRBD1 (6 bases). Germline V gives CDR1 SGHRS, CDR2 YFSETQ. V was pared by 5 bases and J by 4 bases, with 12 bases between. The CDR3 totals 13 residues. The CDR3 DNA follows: TGCGCCAGCAGAGGGGACACCCTCTATGGCTACACCTTC. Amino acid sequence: CASRGDTLYGYTF.

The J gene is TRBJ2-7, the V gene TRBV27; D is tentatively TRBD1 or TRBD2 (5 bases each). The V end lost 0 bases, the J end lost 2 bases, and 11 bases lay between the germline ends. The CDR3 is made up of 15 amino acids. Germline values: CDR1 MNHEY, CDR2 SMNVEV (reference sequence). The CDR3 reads CASSLSVGTTYEQYF. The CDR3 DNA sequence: TGTGCCAGCAGTTTATCTGTGGGGACCACCTACGAGCAGTACTTC.

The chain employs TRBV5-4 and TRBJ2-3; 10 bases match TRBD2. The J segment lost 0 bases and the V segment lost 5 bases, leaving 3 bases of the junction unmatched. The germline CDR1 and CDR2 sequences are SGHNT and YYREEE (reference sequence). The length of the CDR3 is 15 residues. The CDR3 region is CASRISGGSTDTQYF. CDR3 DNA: TGTGCCAGCAGAATTAGCGGGGGGAGCACAGATACGCAGTATTTT.

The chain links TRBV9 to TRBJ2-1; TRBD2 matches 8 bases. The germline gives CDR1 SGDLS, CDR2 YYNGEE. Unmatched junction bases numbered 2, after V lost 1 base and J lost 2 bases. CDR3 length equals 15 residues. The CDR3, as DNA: TGTGCCAGCAGCGTAATCGGGGGGGCCTACAATGAGCAGTTCTTC. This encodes CASSVIGGAYNEQFF.

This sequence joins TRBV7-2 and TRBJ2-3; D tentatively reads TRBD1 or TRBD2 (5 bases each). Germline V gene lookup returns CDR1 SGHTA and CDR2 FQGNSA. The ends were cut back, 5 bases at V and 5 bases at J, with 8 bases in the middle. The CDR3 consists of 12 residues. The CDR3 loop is CASSRDRDTQYF. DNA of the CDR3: TGTGCCAGCAGCCGGGACCGAGATACGCAGTATTTT.

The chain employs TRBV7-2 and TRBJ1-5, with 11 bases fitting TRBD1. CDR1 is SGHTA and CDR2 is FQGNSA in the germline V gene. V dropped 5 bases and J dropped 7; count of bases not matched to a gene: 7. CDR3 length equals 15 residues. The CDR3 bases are TGTGCCAGCAGCGCCCGGACAGGGGGCGGGCAGCCCCAGCATTTT. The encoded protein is CASSARTGGGQPQHF.

The CDR3: CASSRTGVGNQPQHF. CDR3 sequence (DNA): TGTGCCAGCAGCCGAACAGGGGTTGGAAATCAGCCCCAGCATTTT. This chain links TRBV6-5 with TRBJ1-5, with 7 bases that match TRBD1. The V gene's germline CDR1 is MNHEY and CDR2 SVGAGI. Unmatched junction bases numbered 9, after V lost 6 bases and J lost 4 bases. The CDR3 is made up of 15 amino acids.

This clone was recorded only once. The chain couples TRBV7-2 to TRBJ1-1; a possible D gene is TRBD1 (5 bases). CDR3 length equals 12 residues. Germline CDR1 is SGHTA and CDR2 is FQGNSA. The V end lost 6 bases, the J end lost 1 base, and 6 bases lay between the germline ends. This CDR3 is CASRRGNTEAFF. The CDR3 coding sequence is TGTGCCAGCAGGAGGGGGAACACTGAAGCTTTCTTT. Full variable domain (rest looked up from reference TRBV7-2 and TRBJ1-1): GAGVSQSPSNKVTEKGKDVELRCDPISGHTALYWYRQSLGQGLEFLIYFQGNSAPDKSGLPSDRFSAERTGGSVSTLTIQRTQQEDSAVYLCASRRGNTEAFFGQGTRLTVV.

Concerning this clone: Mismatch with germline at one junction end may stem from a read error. This CDR3 is CASSSTGSDRVF. The CDR3 nucleotides read TGTGCCAGCAGTTCTACAGGGTCGGATCGAGTCTTC. V usage is TRBV5-4 and J usage is TRBJ2-7, with a possible D match to TRBD1 (6 bases). The CDR3 consists of 12 residues. Per the germline V gene, CDR1 is SGHNT and CDR2 is YYREEE (reference sequence).

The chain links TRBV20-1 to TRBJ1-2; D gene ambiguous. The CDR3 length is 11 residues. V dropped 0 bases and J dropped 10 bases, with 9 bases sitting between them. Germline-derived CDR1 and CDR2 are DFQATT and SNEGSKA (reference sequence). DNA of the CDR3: TGCAGTGCTAGAGATGGGTCCTACTACACCTTC. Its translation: CSARDGSYYTF.

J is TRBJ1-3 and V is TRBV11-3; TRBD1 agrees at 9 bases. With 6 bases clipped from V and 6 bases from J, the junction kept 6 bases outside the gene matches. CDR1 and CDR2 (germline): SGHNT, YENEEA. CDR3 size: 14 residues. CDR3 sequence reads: CASRKTGGENTIYF. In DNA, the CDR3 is TGTGCCAGCAGAAAAACAGGGGGCGAAAACACCATATATTTT.

The CDR3 bases are TGTGCCAGCAGCTCTGGCTTAAACACTGAAGCTTTCTTT. Its translation is CASSSGLNTEAFF. The chain recombines TRBV11-2 with TRBJ1-1, with D unresolved. V lost 4 bases to trimming and J lost 2 bases, with 8 bases between them. Germline V gene sequence: CDR1 SGHAT, CDR2 FQNNGV. The CDR3 extends over 13 amino acids. Together with reference TRBV11-2 and TRBJ1-1, the CDR3 gives the full variable domain: EAGVAQSPRYKIIEKRQSVAFWCNPISGHATLYWYQQILGQGPKLLIQFQNNGVVDDSQLPKDRFSAERLKGVDSTLKIQPAKLEDSAVYLCASSSGLNTEAFFGQGTRLTVV.

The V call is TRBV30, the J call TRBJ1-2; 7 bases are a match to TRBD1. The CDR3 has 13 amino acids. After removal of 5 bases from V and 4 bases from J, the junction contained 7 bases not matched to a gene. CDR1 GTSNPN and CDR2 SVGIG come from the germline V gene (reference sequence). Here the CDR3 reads CAWSPGTAYGYTF. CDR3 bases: TGTGCCTGGTCCCCGGGGACAGCCTATGGCTACACCTTC.